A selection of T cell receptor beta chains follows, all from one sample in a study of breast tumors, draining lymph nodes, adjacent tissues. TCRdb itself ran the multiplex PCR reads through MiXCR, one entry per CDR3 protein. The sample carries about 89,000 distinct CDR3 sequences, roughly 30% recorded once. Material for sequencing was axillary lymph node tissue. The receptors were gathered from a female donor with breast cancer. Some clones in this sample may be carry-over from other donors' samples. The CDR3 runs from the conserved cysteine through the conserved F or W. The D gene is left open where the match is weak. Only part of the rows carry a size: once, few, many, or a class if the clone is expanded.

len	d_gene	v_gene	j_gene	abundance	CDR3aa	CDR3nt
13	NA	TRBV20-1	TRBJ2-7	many	CSASGPSSYEQYF	TGCAGTGCTAGCGGACCTAGCTCCTACGAGCAGTACTTC
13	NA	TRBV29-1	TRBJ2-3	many	CSVDPGGTDTQYF	TGCAGCGTTGACCCAGGGGGCACAGATACGCAGTATTTT
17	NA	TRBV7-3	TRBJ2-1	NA	CASSLIGGNSGFNEQFF	TGTGCCAGCAGCTTAATAGGGGGGAACTCAGGGTTCAATGAGCAGTTCTTC
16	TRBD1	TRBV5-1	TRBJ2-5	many	CASSFAGQGRGETQYF	TGCGCCAGCAGCTTCGCCGGACAGGGCAGGGGAGAGACCCAGTACTTC
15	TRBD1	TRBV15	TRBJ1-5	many	CATSRARGQDQPQHF	TGTGCCACCAGCAGAGCCAGGGGGCAGGATCAGCCCCAGCATTTT
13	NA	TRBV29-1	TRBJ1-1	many	CSVVGPRGTEAFF	TGCAGCGTTGTAGGGCCCCGAGGGACTGAAGCTTTCTTT
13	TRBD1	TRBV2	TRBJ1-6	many	CASNRQGNSPLHF	TGTGCCAGTAATCGACAGGGGAATTCACCCCTCCACTTT
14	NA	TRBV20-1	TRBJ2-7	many	CSARDYNVGVEQYF	TGCAGTGCTAGAGATTATAACGTGGGCGTCGAGCAGTACTTC
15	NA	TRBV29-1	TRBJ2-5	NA	CSAQGDSGKGETQYF	TGCAGCGCCCAAGGGGACAGCGGGAAGGGGGAGACCCAGTACTTC
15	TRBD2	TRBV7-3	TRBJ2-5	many	CASSLTGTSGETQYF	TGTGCCAGCAGCTTAACCGGGACTAGCGGAGAGACCCAGTACTTC
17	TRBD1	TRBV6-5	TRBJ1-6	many	CASSSSGTDGGRAPLHF	TGTGCCAGCAGTTCCTCCGGGACAGATGGAGGAAGGGCACCCCTCCACTTT
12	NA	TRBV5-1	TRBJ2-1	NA	CAGSSRGHEHFF	TGCGCCGGCAGCTCGAGGGGCCATGAGCACTTCTTC
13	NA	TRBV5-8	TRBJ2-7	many	CASSSQGPYEQYF	TGTGCCAGCAGCTCCCAGGGACCCTACGAGCAGTACTTC
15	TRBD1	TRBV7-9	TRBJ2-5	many	CASSTRTGGSETQYF	TGTGCCAGCAGCACAAGGACAGGGGGCAGCGAGACCCAGTACTTC
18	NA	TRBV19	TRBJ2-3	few	CASSTNNFFYRGADTQYF	TGTGCCAGTAGTACCAATAATTTTTTCTATAGGGGGGCGGATACGCAGTATTTT
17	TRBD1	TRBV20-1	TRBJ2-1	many	CSALGQGGTFTYNEQFF	TGCAGTGCTTTGGGACAGGGTGGGACTTTCACCTACAATGAGCAGTTCTTC
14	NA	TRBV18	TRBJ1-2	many	CASSPGGTNYGYTF	TGTGCCAGCTCACCCGGGGGTACTAACTATGGCTACACCTTC
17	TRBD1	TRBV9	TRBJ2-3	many	CASSVGLAGGGTDTQYF	TGTGCCAGCAGCGTAGGCCTCGCAGGGGGTGGCACAGATACGCAGTATTTT
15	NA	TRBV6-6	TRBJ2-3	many	CASSYQQFRTDTQYF	TGTGCCAGCAGTTACCAACAATTTCGCACAGATACGCAGTATTTT
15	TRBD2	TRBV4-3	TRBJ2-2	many	CASRASRGGTGELFF	TGCGCCAGCAGGGCAAGTCGGGGGGGGACCGGGGAGCTGTTTTTT
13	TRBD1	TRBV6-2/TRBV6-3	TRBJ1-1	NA	CASRRDRNTEAFF	TGTGCCAGCAGGCGGGACAGAAACACTGAAGCTTTCTTT
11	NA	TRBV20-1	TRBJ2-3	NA	CGARVSDTQYF	TGCGGTGCTAGGGTTAGCGATACGCAGTATTTT
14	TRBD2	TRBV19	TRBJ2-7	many	CASSLLAGTYEQYF	TGTGCCAGTAGTCTGCTAGCGGGTACCTACGAGCAGTACTTC
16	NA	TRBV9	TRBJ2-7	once	CASSVGGTGATYAQYF	TGTGCCAGCAGCGTAGGGGGTACGGGCGCTACCTACGCGCAGTACTTC
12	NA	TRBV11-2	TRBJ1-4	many	CASSLSREKLFF	TGTGCCAGCAGCTTATCCAGAGAAAAACTGTTTTTT
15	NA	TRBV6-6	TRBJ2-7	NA	CASRPTETWVYEQYF	TGTGCCAGCCGGCCCACCGAGACGTGGGTTTACGAGCAGTACTTC